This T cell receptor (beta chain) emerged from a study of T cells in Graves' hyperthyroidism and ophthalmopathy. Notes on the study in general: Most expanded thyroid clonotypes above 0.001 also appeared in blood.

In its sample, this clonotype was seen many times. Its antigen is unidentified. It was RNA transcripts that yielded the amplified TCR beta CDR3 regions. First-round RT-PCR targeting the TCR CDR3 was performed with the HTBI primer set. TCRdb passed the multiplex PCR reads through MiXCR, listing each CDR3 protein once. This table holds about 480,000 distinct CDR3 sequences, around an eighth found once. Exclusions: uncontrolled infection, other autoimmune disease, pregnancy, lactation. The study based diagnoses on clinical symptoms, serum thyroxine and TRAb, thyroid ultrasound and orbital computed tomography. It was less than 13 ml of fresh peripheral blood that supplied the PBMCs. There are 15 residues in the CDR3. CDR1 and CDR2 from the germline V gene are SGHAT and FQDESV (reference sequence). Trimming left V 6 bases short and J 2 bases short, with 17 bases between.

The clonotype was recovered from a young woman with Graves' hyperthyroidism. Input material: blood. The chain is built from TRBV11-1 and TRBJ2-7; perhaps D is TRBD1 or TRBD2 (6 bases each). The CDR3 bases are TGTGCCAGCAGTTCCGGCGGGACACCTACCTACGAGCAGTACTTC. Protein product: CASSSGGTPTYEQYF.